The following is a T cell receptor beta chain sequence with its context. Its antigen is still unknown. The sample is drawn from a study of T cell repertoires and HLA-DP antigens. Study in general: DNA input averaged 218.4 ng in sorted CD137+CD4+ and about 1,200 ng in pre-culture CD4+. Findings and limits, study-wide: Average cumulative frequency of previously undetected clones was 36.3% against one allele and roughly 47% against the other. Against both alloantigens, CD137+ clonality was similar, 0.35 to 0.45. The CD4+ repertoire was not split into naive and memory.

Losses at the gene ends were 3 bases for V and 6 bases for J; bases not matched to a gene: 5. The length of the CDR3 is 14 residues. CDR1 and CDR2 from the germline V gene are SGDLS and YYNGEE. TCRdb's copy holds only in-frame clones and misses some; the assay was immunoSEQ multiplex PCR. There are over 100,000 clones in the sample; nearly 95% occur only once, and 0.25% to 0.3% lies in the top ten. Material for sequencing was CD4+ T cells from PBMCs. The chain is built from TRBV9 and TRBJ1-2; 10 nucleotides match TRBD1. This sequence was found in a woman aged 18-35 years in good health and CMV-seronegative. The CDR3 is CASSEAGQGNGYTF. CDR3 DNA sequence: TGTGCCAGCAGCGAGGCGGGACAGGGGAATGGCTACACCTTC.